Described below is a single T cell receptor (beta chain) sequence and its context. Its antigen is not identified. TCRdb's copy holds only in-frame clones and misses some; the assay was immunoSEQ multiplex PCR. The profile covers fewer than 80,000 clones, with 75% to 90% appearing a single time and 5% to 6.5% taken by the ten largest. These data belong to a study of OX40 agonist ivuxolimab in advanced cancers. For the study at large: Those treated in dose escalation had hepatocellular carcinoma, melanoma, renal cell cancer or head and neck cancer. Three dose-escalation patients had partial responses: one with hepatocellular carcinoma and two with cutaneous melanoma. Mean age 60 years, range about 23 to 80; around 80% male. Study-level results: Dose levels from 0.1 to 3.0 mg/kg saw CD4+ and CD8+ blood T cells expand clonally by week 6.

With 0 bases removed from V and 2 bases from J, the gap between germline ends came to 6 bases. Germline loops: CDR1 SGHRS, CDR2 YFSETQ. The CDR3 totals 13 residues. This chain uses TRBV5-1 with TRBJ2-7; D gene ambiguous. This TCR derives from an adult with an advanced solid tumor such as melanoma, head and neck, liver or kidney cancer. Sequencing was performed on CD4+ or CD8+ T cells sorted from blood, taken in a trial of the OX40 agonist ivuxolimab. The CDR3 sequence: CASSLERAYEQYF. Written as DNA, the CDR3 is TGCGCCAGCAGCTTGGAACGGGCCTACGAGCAGTACTTC.